This entry lists 27 T cell receptor beta chains sequenced from one sample in a study of cytomegalovirus exposure and HLA in healthy donors. A multiplex PCR was run with 60 Vbeta primers and 13 Jbeta primers. The protocol was immunoSEQ multiplex PCR, while the TCRdb copy is restricted to in-frame clones and leaves out a portion. The sample has roughly 200,000 clones, roughly 9.5% seen once. Sample: PBMCs. These receptors originate from a woman younger than 45 in good health and CMV-seropositive.

This clone has a handful of counts. The J gene is TRBJ2-7, the V gene TRBV10-1; TRBD1 aligns across 7 bases. Germline lookup yields CDR1 WNHNN and CDR2 SYGVQD (reference sequence). Trimming cost V 10 bases and J 2 bases; bases outside gene matches: 5. The CDR3 covers 12 residues. CDR3 bases: TGCGCCACCTCCGGGACAGCCTACGAGCAGTACTTC. Its translation: CATSGTAYEQYF.

Remarks on this clone: The identical CDR3 is also encoded by other nucleotide sequences in the sample. The chain carries TRBV29-1 and TRBJ2-7; tentatively, D is TRBD2 (6 bases). The V and J ends lost 5 bases and 3 bases respectively, with 20 bases between them. CDR1 is SQVTM, CDR2 ANQGSEA, per germline. The CDR3 consists of 15 residues. CDR3 in DNA: TGCAGCGTTACTGCGGGGCACATTCTTGACTACGAGCAGTACTTC. Translated, it gives CSVTAGHILDYEQYF.

There are a few counts of this clone. The V and J genes are TRBV6-4 and TRBJ2-3; 13 bases align to TRBD2. Trimming at V came to 4 bases and at J to 9 bases, leaving 13 bases not matched to a gene. The CDR3 consists of 17 residues. Germline V gene data show CDR1 as MRHNA and CDR2 as SNTAGT. CDR3 in amino acids: CASSADGLAGASGTQYF. CDR3 DNA sequence: TGTGCCAGCAGTGCCGATGGACTAGCGGGAGCCTCAGGGACGCAGTATTTT.

This clone was recorded a few times. The chain carries TRBV9 and TRBJ2-7, with TRBD1 matching over 11 bases. With V trimmed by 3 bases and J by 2 bases, 1 base remained unmatched. This CDR3 spans 14 amino acids. The germline CDR1 and CDR2 sequences are SGDLS and YYNGEE. CDR3 protein: CASSEGQGAYEQYF. The CDR3 coding sequence is TGTGCCAGCAGCGAGGGACAGGGGGCCTACGAGCAGTACTTC.

This clone was found a few times. The V gene is TRBV6-1, the J gene TRBJ1-1; no definite D call. The CDR3 has 13 amino acids. Trimming took 3 bases from V and 1 from J, leaving 6 bases between them. CDR1 and CDR2 from the germline V gene are MNHNS and SASEGT. CDR3 sequence (DNA): TGTGCCAGCAGTGATAGAGGGAACACTGAAGCTTTCTTT. Amino acids: CASSDRGNTEAFF.

There are a few counts of this clone. V and J are TRBV30 and TRBJ1-4; D gene uncertain. The length of the CDR3 is 14 residues. CDR1 and CDR2 from the germline V gene are GTSNPN and SVGIG (reference sequence). Trimming stripped 0 bases from V and 8 bases from J, with 13 bases between. Here the CDR3 reads CAWSVGLMVEKLFF. Written as DNA, the CDR3 is TGTGCCTGGAGTGTCGGACTCATGGTGGAAAAACTGTTTTTT.

V usage is TRBV19 and J usage is TRBJ1-4, with 9 bases matching TRBD1. Germline-derived CDR1 and CDR2 are LNHDA and SQIVND (reference sequence). CDR3 size: 13 residues. Losses at the gene ends were 7 bases for V and 10 bases for J; bases not matched to a gene: 7. For the CDR3, the DNA is TGTGCCAGTAAAGGGACAGGGTCGGTAAAACTGTTTTTT. It encodes CASKGTGSVKLFF.

The J gene is TRBJ2-2, the V gene TRBV7-2; TRBD2 aligns across 7 bases. Germline V gives CDR1 SGHTA, CDR2 FQGNSA. The length of the CDR3 is 18 residues. V shed 1 base and J 1 base; nucleotides not matched to a gene: 9. The CDR3 loop is CASSLDKLANMNTGELFF. For the CDR3, the DNA is TGTGCCAGCAGCTTAGACAAACTAGCGAATATGAACACCGGGGAGCTGTTTTTT.

The sample holds a few counts of this clone. The genes are TRBV11-3 and TRBJ2-7; D gene ambiguous. Trimming cost V 5 bases and J 2 bases, with 10 bases left between them. The CDR3 consists of 13 residues. Germline CDR1 SGHNT, CDR2 YENEEA. The CDR3 here is CASSLSYAYEQYF. The CDR3 DNA follows: TGTGCCAGCAGCCTTAGTTATGCCTACGAGCAGTACTTC.

This clone came up once. The chain links TRBV5-1 to TRBJ2-7; D is possibly TRBD2 (6 bases). Germline V CDR1 and CDR2: SGHRS, YFSETQ. The V end was cut by 1 base, the J end by 2 bases, with 16 bases between. The CDR3 covers 16 residues. The CDR3 DNA is TGCGCCAGCAGCTTGTTTACGAGGGAGGCCACCTACGAGCAGTACTTC. This codes for CASSLFTREATYEQYF.

V gene TRBV30 combines with J gene TRBJ2-3; 7 bases are shared with TRBD2. Looked up from germline, CDR1 is GTSNPN and CDR2 is SVGIG (reference sequence). V was clipped by 7 bases and J by 1 base; unmatched bases: 5. CDR3 size: 13 residues. DNA for the CDR3: TGTGCCTTCCGAGGGAGGGGCACAGATACGCAGTATTTT. Translation gives CAFRGRGTDTQYF.

V and J are TRBV5-1 and TRBJ2-2; D gene unclear. Germline CDR1 and CDR2: SGHRS and YFSETQ. The V end lost 0 bases, the J end lost 3 bases, and 3 bases lay between the germline ends. The CDR3 totals 13 residues. Here the CDR3 reads CASSLEHTGELFF. As DNA, the CDR3 is TGCGCCAGCAGCTTGGAGCACACCGGGGAGCTGTTTTTT.

This clone was picked up many times. The chain joins TRBV15 to TRBJ2-7, with D possibly being TRBD2 (6 bases). This CDR3 has 15 residues. Germline V lookup: CDR1 LNHNV, CDR2 YYDKDF (reference sequence). Trimming cost V 0 bases and J 7 bases, with 16 bases left between them. The CDR3 coding sequence is TGTGCCACCAGCAGAGAAGGGGCAGGAGGGGAGGAGCAGTACTTC. It encodes CATSREGAGGEEQYF.

The CDR3 loop is CASSLRTGTPRGSYNEQFF. CDR3 coding DNA: TGTGCCAGCAGCCTGCGAACCGGGACCCCCAGGGGGTCCTACAATGAGCAGTTCTTC. This rearrangement joins TRBV11-2 to TRBJ2-1; the match to TRBD1 covers 7 bases. CDR1 SGHAT and CDR2 FQNNGV come from the germline V gene. J was trimmed by 1 base and V by 5 bases; bases with no gene match: 17. This CDR3 is 19 amino acids long.

In this sample, this clone turned up a few times. This chain connects TRBV28 to TRBJ1-2, with D possibly being TRBD1 (6 bases). Trimming stripped 6 bases from V and 7 bases from J, with 15 bases between. This CDR3 is built from 13 residues. Per the germline V gene, CDR1 is MDHEN and CDR2 is SYDVKM. CDR3 nucleotides: TGTGCCAGCAGAGGGGGGGGATGGGGTGGCTACACCTTC. Its translation: CASRGGGWGGYTF.

The chain links TRBV30 to TRBJ2-7; TRBD2 matches at 10 bases. Germline V lookup: CDR1 GTSNPN, CDR2 SVGIG (reference sequence). Trimming removed 0 bases from V and 5 bases from J; junction bases left unmatched: 7. This CDR3 contains 15 residues. CDR3 DNA: TGTGCCTGGAGTGTAAGGGCTAGCGGGAGCCACGAGCAGTACTTC. This gives the protein CAWSVRASGSHEQYF. Together with reference TRBV30 and TRBJ2-7, the CDR3 gives the full variable domain: SQTIHQWPATLVQPVGSPLSLECTVEGTSNPNLYWYRQAAGRGLQLLFYSVGIGQISSEVPQNLSASRPQDRQFILSSKKLLLSDSGFYLCAWSVRASGSHEQYFGPGTRLTVT.

V and J are TRBV10-1 and TRBJ2-7, with 11 bases lining up with TRBD2. The CDR3 length is 15 residues. V gave up 5 bases and J gave up 2 bases; unmatched junction bases: 5. Germline lookup yields CDR1 WNHNN and CDR2 SYGVQD (reference sequence). The CDR3 spells CASSPLAGGTYEQYF. The CDR3 DNA reads as TGCGCCAGCAGTCCCCTAGCGGGAGGAACCTACGAGCAGTACTTC.

The J gene is TRBJ2-2, the V gene TRBV11-1; the D gene is possibly TRBD1 (6 bases). The V gene's germline CDR1 is SGHAT and CDR2 FQDESV (reference sequence). The V end lost 2 bases, the J end lost 2 bases, and 15 bases lay between the germline ends. This CDR3 has 17 residues. CDR3 sequence reads: CASSLSSGTSNTGELFF. The DNA for the CDR3 is TGTGCCAGCAGCTTATCTTCCGGGACATCTAACACCGGGGAGCTGTTTTTT.

V gene TRBV9 combines with J gene TRBJ2-1; the D gene is possibly TRBD2 (5 bases). Trimming shortened V by 0 bases and J by 1 base, and 5 bases separated the two germline ends. Germline CDR1 is SGDLS and CDR2 is YYNGEE. The CDR3 covers 14 residues. The CDR3: CASSVAGSYNEQFF. The DNA for the CDR3 is TGTGCCAGCAGCGTAGCGGGATCCTACAATGAGCAGTTCTTC.

This clone has a handful of counts. The V call is TRBV5-6, the J call TRBJ2-1, with D unresolved. Trimming shortened V by 0 bases and J by 6 bases, and 4 bases separated the two germline ends. The CDR3 covers 12 residues. The germline gives CDR1 SGHDT, CDR2 YYEEEE. CDR3 sequence: CASSLVSNEQFF. CDR3 coding DNA: TGTGCCAGCAGCTTGGTTAGCAATGAGCAGTTCTTC. Drawing the rest from reference TRBV5-6 and TRBJ2-1, the complete variable domain is DAGVTQSPTHLIKTRGQQVTLRCSPKSGHDTVSWYQQALGQGPQFIFQYYEEEERQRGNFPDRFSGHQFPNYSSELNVNALLLGDSALYLCASSLVSNEQFFGPGTRLTVL.

This clone was seen only a few times. V is TRBV15 and J is TRBJ2-1, with TRBD2 identical over 7 bases. The CDR3 has 14 amino acids. Germline V lookup: CDR1 LNHNV, CDR2 YYDKDF (reference sequence). J was trimmed by 4 bases and V by 8 bases; bases with no gene match: 8. CDR3 in amino acids: CATGPGLHYNEQFF. The CDR3 region has the DNA TGTGCCACCGGGCCGGGACTACATTACAATGAGCAGTTCTTC.

A few counts support this clone. The chain has TRBV2 and TRBJ2-1, with D hard to call. CDR1 is SNHLY, CDR2 FYNNEI, per germline. The CDR3 is made up of 11 amino acids. V was shortened by 3 bases and J by 10 bases, with 7 bases between the two germline ends. CDR3 sequence reads: CASSDGREQFF. The CDR3 bases are TGTGCCAGCAGTGATGGCAGGGAGCAGTTCTTC. The whole variable domain, filled in from reference TRBV2 and TRBJ2-1, reads EPEVTQTPSHQVTQMGQEVILRCVPISNHLYFYWYRQILGQKVEFLVSFYNNEISEKSEIFDDQFSVERPDGSNFTLKIRSTKLEDSAMYFCASSDGREQFFGPGTRLTVL.

This clone turned up a few times. V is TRBV7-6 and J is TRBJ1-5, with unresolved D. The length of the CDR3 is 15 residues. From germline, CDR1 is SGHVS and CDR2 FNYEAQ. Trimming shortened V by 5 bases and J by 2 bases, and 13 bases separated the two germline ends. CDR3 sequence (DNA): TGTGCCAGCAGCCGATGGGCAGGCGGCAATCAGCCCCAGCATTTT. Amino acid sequence: CASSRWAGGNQPQHF.

This clone was seen only a few times. This chain uses TRBV7-6 with TRBJ2-7; a weak D match, TRBD2 (6 bases). Germline V lookup: CDR1 SGHVS, CDR2 FNYEAQ. This CDR3 comprises 16 residues. The ends were cut back, 0 bases at V and 2 bases at J, with 14 bases in the middle. For the CDR3, the DNA is TGTGCCAGCAGCTTAGCGCCTCGGGAGAGGGCCTACGAGCAGTACTTC. Translation gives CASSLAPRERAYEQYF.

This clone was observed a handful of times. CDR3 coding DNA: TGTGCCAGCAGCTTACCACGACAGGGCTACTCCAGCACAGATACGCAGTATTTT. It is translated as CASSLPRQGYSSTDTQYF. This rearrangement joins TRBV7-8 to TRBJ2-3, with 7 bases fitting TRBD1. J was trimmed by 0 bases and V by 2 bases; bases with no gene match: 11. Germline values: CDR1 SGHVS, CDR2 FQNEAQ. This CDR3 is built from 18 residues.

In this sample, this clone turned up a few times. This rearrangement joins TRBV9 to TRBJ2-1; TRBD2 matches 10 bases. This CDR3 has 15 residues. The V gene's germline CDR1 is SGDLS and CDR2 YYNGEE. Trimming at V came to 3 bases and at J to 8 bases, leaving 8 bases not matched to a gene. Here the CDR3 DNA reads TGTGCCAGCAGCGGGAGCGGGAGGGCCTTGGATGAGCAGTTCTTC. The encoded protein is CASSGSGRALDEQFF.

The rearrangement joins TRBV30 to TRBJ2-3; D ambiguous. Germline CDR1 GTSNPN, CDR2 SVGIG (reference sequence). The CDR3 loop spans 11 amino acids. Trimming shortened V by 0 bases and J by 8 bases, and 6 bases separated the two germline ends. The CDR3 bases are TGTGCCTGGAGTGTCGTCGGTACGCAGTATTTT. This gives the protein CAWSVVGTQYF.